These 17 T cell receptor beta chains share one sample of origin, sequenced in a study of T cells in localized non-small cell lung cancer. Assay used: immunoSEQ multiplex PCR; TCRdb lists only in-frame clones, some missing. Of over a thousand clones listed, roughly a fifth are singletons. The sequencing here drew on normal lung tissue next to the tumor, taken before any cancer treatment. Receptors originate from a woman aged 35 to 69 with stage II lung adenocarcinoma.

The J gene is TRBJ2-7, the V gene TRBV11-3; D might be TRBD2 (6 bases). The V gene's germline CDR1 is SGHNT and CDR2 YENEEA. This CDR3 is built from 17 residues. With 5 bases removed from V and 2 bases from J, the gap between germline ends came to 22 bases. The CDR3 reads CASSPTTEGLWPYEQYF. The CDR3 DNA follows: TGTGCCAGCAGCCCGACTACAGAGGGACTTTGGCCCTACGAGCAGTACTTC.

The rearrangement uses TRBV11-3 and TRBJ1-6, with D unresolved. V lost 1 base and J lost 3, with 10 bases in between. Looked up from germline, CDR1 is SGHNT and CDR2 is YENEEA. This CDR3 region has 16 residues. DNA of the CDR3: TGTGCCAGCAGCTTAGGGTCCGGGTTCTATAATTCACCCCTCCACTTT. Translation: CASSLGSGFYNSPLHF.

This clone was picked up a small number of times. V and J are TRBV11-3 and TRBJ1-1; no definite D call. Germline-derived CDR1 and CDR2 are SGHNT and YENEEA. The CDR3 covers 14 residues. V lost 5 bases and J lost 1, with 11 bases in between. The CDR3 DNA is TGTGCCAGCAGCCCCCGCATCGGGAACACTGAAGCTTTCTTT. Translated, it gives CASSPRIGNTEAFF.

The rearrangement links TRBV30 to TRBJ2-3, with a tentative D call TRBD1 (6 bases). Per the germline V gene, CDR1 is GTSNPN and CDR2 is SVGIG (reference sequence). The length of the CDR3 is 16 residues. DNA of the CDR3: TGTGCTGGGGGCAGGGGAAGTCGTTCTAGCACAGATACGCAGTATTTT. It is translated as CAGGRGSRSSTDTQYF. The full variable domain, with the rest looked up from reference TRBV30 and TRBJ2-3, is SQTIHQWPATLVQPVGSPLSLECTVEGTSNPNLYWYRQAAGRGLQLLFYSVGIGQISSEVPQNLSASRPQDRQFILSSKKLLLSDSGFYLCAGGRGSRSSTDTQYFGPGTRLTVL.

The genes are TRBV15 and TRBJ1-2, with 7 bases identical to TRBD1. Germline CDR1 LNHNV, CDR2 YYDKDF (reference sequence). The J segment lost 4 bases and the V segment lost 0 bases, leaving 11 bases of the junction unmatched. CDR3 length equals 17 residues. Here the CDR3 DNA reads TGTGCCACCAGCAGAGAAGGGGGCCTTACAGCATCCTATGGCTACACCTTC. Translation gives CATSREGGLTASYGYTF.

The DNA of the CDR3 is TGTGCCAGCAGCTTAGAGGGTAGCGGGAGGACCGGGGCCTACAATGAGCAGTTCTTC. Amino acids: CASSLEGSGRTGAYNEQFF. This chain joins TRBV7-6 and TRBJ2-1; TRBD2 matches 10 bases. V was clipped by 1 base and J by 2 bases; unmatched bases: 11. The CDR3 extends over 19 amino acids. Germline CDR1 and CDR2: SGHVS and FNYEAQ.

V gene TRBV11-3 combines with J gene TRBJ1-2, with D maybe TRBD1 (5 bases). Germline CDR1 reads SGHNT; CDR2 reads YENEEA. CDR3 length equals 15 residues. Trimming left V 5 bases short and J 0 bases short, with 13 bases between. CDR3 sequence: CASSLSGLPNYGYTF. CDR3 in DNA: TGTGCCAGCAGCCTATCGGGACTTCCTAACTATGGCTACACCTTC.

This clone has just a few counts. The chain uses TRBV19 and TRBJ1-2; tentative D call: TRBD1 (6 bases). Between the trimmed V and J ends, which lost 7 bases and 4 bases, there was a span of 16 bases. Looked up from germline, CDR1 is LNHDA and CDR2 is SQIVND (reference sequence). The CDR3 runs 14 residues. CDR3 region: CASTEFGGRYGYTF. The DNA of the CDR3 is TGTGCCAGTACCGAATTCGGGGGGCGCTATGGCTACACCTTC.

There are a few counts of this clone. This chain uses TRBV5-1 with TRBJ2-7; TRBD1 aligns across 8 bases. Losses at the gene ends were 4 bases for V and 3 bases for J; bases not matched to a gene: 12. Germline lookup yields CDR1 SGHRS and CDR2 YFSETQ. The CDR3 runs 16 residues. CDR3 coding DNA: TGCGCCAGCAGCCACTCCGCGACAGGGGAAAGCTACGAGCAGTACTTC. Its translation: CASSHSATGESYEQYF. Full variable domain (outside the CDR3, taken from reference TRBV5-1 and TRBJ2-7): KAGVTQTPRYLIKTRGQQVTLSCSPISGHRSVSWYQQTPGQGLQFLFEYFSETQRNKGNFPGRFSGRQFSNSRSEMNVSTLELGDSALYLCASSHSATGESYEQYFGPGTRLTVT.

The chain couples TRBV1 to TRBJ1-1; the table calls TRBD1, which could not be checked here. TRBV1 is marked as a pseudogene. The CDR3 contains 15 residues. The CDR3 region is CASIPSGQGITEAFF. CDR3 bases: TGCGCCAGCATCCCCTCGGGACAGGGGATCACTGAAGCTTTCTTT.

This chain links TRBV19 with TRBJ1-1, with TRBD1 as a possible D gene (5 bases). The ends were cut back, 3 bases at V and 1 base at J, with 12 bases in the middle. The CDR3 spans 15 residues. The germline V gene encodes CDR1 LNHDA and CDR2 SQIVND (reference sequence). This chain's CDR3 is CASSILGTGNTEAFF. In nucleotides, the CDR3 is TGTGCCAGTAGTATCCTCGGGACGGGGAACACTGAAGCTTTCTTT.

This clone has only a few counts. The CDR3 sequence: CAWSLAGTDTQYF. DNA for the CDR3: TGTGCCTGGAGCCTAGCGGGGACAGATACGCAGTATTTT. This chain connects TRBV30 to TRBJ2-3; 9 bases are shared with TRBD2. The ends lost 3 bases at V and 3 bases at J; junction bases unmatched: 1. Germline-derived CDR1 and CDR2 are GTSNPN and SVGIG (reference sequence). This CDR3 has 13 residues.

This clone was seen more than once but under ten times. V gene TRBV11-3 combines with J gene TRBJ1-1; 7 nucleotides line up with TRBD1. The junction had 10 bases not matched to a gene; V was cut back by 3 bases and J by 3 bases. The CDR3 extends over 16 amino acids. Germline V CDR1 and CDR2: SGHNT, YENEEA. The CDR3 is CASSLGQRVVDTEAFF. The CDR3 DNA is TGTGCCAGCAGCTTGGGACAGAGGGTAGTAGACACTGAAGCTTTCTTT. Supplemented by reference TRBV11-3 and TRBJ1-1, the full variable domain reads EAGVVQSPRYKIIEKKQPVAFWCNPISGHNTLYWYLQNLGQGPELLIRYENEEAVDDSQLPKDRFSAERLKGVDSTLKIQPAELGDSAVYLCASSLGQRVVDTEAFFGQGTRLTVV.

This clone was seen only a few times. V gene TRBV19 combines with J gene TRBJ1-5; D unresolved. In germline, CDR1 is LNHDA, CDR2 SQIVND (reference sequence). CDR3 length: 15 residues. Trimming took 4 bases from V and 5 from J, leaving 15 bases between them. This CDR3 reads CASSTPTRNYQPQHF. In nucleotides, the CDR3 is TGTGCCAGTAGTACTCCGACAAGAAATTATCAGCCCCAGCATTTT.

V and J are TRBV11-3 and TRBJ1-5; D is perhaps TRBD1 (5 bases). The CDR3 is made up of 17 amino acids. V dropped 1 base and J dropped 1 base, with 14 bases sitting between them. Germline-derived CDR1 and CDR2 are SGHNT and YENEEA. The CDR3: CASSLGDSGLSNQPQHF. As DNA, the CDR3 is TGTGCCAGCAGCTTAGGCGATTCGGGGCTAAGCAATCAGCCCCAGCATTTT.

The chain joins TRBV29-1 to TRBJ2-7, with 7 positions matching TRBD1. V lost 4 bases, J lost 0 bases, and 3 bases stayed unmatched. In germline, CDR1 is SQVTM, CDR2 ANQGSEA. CDR3 length: 13 residues. The CDR3 nucleotides are TGCAGCGTTGGGGACAGCAACTCCTACGAGCAGTACTTC. Translated: CSVGDSNSYEQYF.

CDR3 coding DNA: TGTGCCAGCAGGGTGGCAGGAAATCAGCCCCAGCATTTT. Its translation: CASRVAGNQPQHF. V usage is TRBV7-8 and J usage is TRBJ1-5; D gene ambiguous. Trimming took 6 bases from V and 4 from J, leaving 10 bases between them. CDR3 length: 13 amino acids. Germline values: CDR1 SGHVS, CDR2 FQNEAQ. The full variable domain, rest sourced from reference TRBV7-8 and TRBJ1-5, is GAGVSQSPRYKVAKRGQDVALRCDPISGHVSLFWYQQALGQGPEFLTYFQNEAQLDKSGLPSDRFFAERPEGSVSTLKIQRTQQEDSAVYLCASRVAGNQPQHFGDGTRLSIL.